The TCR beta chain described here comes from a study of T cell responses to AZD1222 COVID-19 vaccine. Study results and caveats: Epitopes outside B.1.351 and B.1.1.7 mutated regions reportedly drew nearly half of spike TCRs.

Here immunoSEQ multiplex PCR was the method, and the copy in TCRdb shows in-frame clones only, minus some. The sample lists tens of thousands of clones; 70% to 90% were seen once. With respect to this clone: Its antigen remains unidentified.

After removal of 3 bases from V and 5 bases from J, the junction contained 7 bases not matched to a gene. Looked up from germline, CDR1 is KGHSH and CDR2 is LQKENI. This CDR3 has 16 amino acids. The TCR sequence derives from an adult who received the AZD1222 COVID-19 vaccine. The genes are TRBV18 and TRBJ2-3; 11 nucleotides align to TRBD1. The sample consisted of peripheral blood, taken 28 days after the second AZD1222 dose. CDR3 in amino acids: CASSPFGTGGGDTQYF. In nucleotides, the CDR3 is TGTGCCAGCTCACCTTTCGGGACAGGGGGAGGAGATACGCAGTATTTT.